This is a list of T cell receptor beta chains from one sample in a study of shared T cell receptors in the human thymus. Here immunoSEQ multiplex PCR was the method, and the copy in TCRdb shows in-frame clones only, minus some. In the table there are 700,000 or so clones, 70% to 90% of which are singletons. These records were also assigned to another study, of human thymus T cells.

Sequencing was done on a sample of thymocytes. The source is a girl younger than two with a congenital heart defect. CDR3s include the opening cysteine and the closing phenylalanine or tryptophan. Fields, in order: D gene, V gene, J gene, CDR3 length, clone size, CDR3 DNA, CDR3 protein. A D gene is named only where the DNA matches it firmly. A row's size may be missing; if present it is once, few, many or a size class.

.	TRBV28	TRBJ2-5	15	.	TGTGCCAGCAGTCCCCGGTACCGACAGCAAGAGACCCAGTACTTC	CASSPRYRQQETQYF
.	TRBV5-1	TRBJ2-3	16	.	TGCGCCAGCAGCTTGGAGGGCAGGACTAGCACAGATACGCAGTATTTT	CASSLEGRTSTDTQYF
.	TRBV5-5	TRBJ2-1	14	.	TGTGCCAGCAGCTTCGGCGGACAGTTCAATGAGCAGTTCTTC	CASSFGGQFNEQFF
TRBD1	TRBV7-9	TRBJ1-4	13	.	TGTGCCAGCAGGCCGGGACAGTATGAAAAACTGTTTTTT	CASRPGQYEKLFF
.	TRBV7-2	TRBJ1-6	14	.	TGTGCCAGCAGCTTATCTGACAGAAATTCACCCCTCCACTTT	CASSLSDRNSPLHF
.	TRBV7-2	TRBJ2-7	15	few	TGTGCCAGCAGCTTAGAGGGGCACAGCTCCTACGAGCAGTACTTC	CASSLEGHSSYEQYF
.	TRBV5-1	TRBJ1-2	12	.	TGCGCCAGCAGCTTTACAGGTTATGGCTACACCTTC	CASSFTGYGYTF
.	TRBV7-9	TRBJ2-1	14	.	TGTGCCAGCAGCTTGGCGGGGCCTTACAATGAGCAGTTCTTC	CASSLAGPYNEQFF
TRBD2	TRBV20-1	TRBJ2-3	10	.	TGCAGTGTGATTAGCGGGGACTGGTATTTT	CSVISGDWYF
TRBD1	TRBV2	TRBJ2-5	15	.	TGTGCCAGCAGTGTGTGGGACAGTCGAAAAGAGACCCAGTACTTC	CASSVWDSRKETQYF
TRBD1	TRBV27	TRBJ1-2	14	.	TGTGCCAGCAGTTGGACAGGGGGCTCCTATGGCTACACCTTC	CASSWTGGSYGYTF
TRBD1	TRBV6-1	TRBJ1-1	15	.	TGTGCCAGCAGTGAAGCAAACAGGGGAAACACTGAAGCTTTCTTT	CASSEANRGNTEAFF
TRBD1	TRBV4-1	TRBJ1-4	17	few	TGCGCCAGCAGCCTGACAGGGGTAGGGACAACTAATGAAAAACTGTTTTTT	CASSLTGVGTTNEKLFF
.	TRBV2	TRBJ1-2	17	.	TGTGCCAGCAGTGATGTGGGAGCTAGAGTACTTAACTATGGCTACACCTTC	CASSDVGARVLNYGYTF
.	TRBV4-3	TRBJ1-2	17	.	TGCGCCAGCAGCCAAGCCCACCCGGCGACAGAAAGTTATGGCTACACCTTC	CASSQAHPATESYGYTF
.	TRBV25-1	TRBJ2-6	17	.	TGTGCCAGCAGCCACCGGAGGAGCGCGCCTGGGGCCAACGTCCTGACTTTC	CASSHRRSAPGANVLTF
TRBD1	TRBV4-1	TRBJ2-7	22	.	TGCGCCAGCAGCCAAATCCGGGACAGGGAGGGAATTAGTTCGGCCTTGTTCCACGAGCAGTACTTC	CASSQIRDREGISSALFHEQYF
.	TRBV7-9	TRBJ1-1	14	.	TGTGCCAGCAGCTTACATGGGGAGCCCCTAAAGGCTTTCTTT	CASSLHGEPLKAFF
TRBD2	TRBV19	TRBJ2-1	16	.	TGTGCCAGTAGTAAAAGTAGCGGGGGGGCAAACAATGAGCAGTTCTTC	CASSKSSGGANNEQFF
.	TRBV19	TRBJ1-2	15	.	TGTGCCAGTAGTTCCGGAAGGGACAACAACTATGGCTACACCTTC	CASSSGRDNNYGYTF
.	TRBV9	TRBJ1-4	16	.	TGTGCCAGCAGCGTAGCCAAGGAGGTCAGTCGTGAAAAACTGTTTTTT	CASSVAKEVSREKLFF
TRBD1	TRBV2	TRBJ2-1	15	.	TGTGCCAGCAGTGTTCTCCCGGGACAGGGGAATGAGCAGTTCTTC	CASSVLPGQGNEQFF
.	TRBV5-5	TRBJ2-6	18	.	TGTGCCAGCAGCTTGGGTCCACCCCGGGGCTCTGGGGCCAACGTCCTGACTTTC	CASSLGPPRGSGANVLTF
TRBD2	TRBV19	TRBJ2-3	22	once	TGTGCCAGTAGAGAATTTACTTCCGGGACTAGCGGGGGGACCTTCTTGTTAGATACGCAGTATTTT	CASREFTSGTSGGTFLLDTQYF
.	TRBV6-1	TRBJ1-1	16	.	TGTGCCAGCAGTGAAAGCATTACAGGTGGGATCACTGAAGCTTTCTTT	CASSESITGGITEAFF
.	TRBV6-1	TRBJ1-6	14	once	TGTGCCAGCAGTTGGACGGGAAGAGGATCACCCCTCCACTTT	CASSWTGRGSPLHF
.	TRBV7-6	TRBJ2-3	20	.	TGTGCCAGCAGCTTAGCTCCAGGGATGGGGACTCCCCGGAACACAGATACGCAGTATTTT	CASSLAPGMGTPRNTDTQYF
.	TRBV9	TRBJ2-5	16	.	TGTGCCAGCAGCTCGCGAAGACTAGAGGGGCAAGAGACCCAGTACTTC	CASSSRRLEGQETQYF
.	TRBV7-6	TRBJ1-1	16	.	TGTGCCAGCAGCTTAGGTCCTGGGGAGAAGAACACTGAAGCTTTCTTT	CASSLGPGEKNTEAFF
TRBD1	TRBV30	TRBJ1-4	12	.	TGTGCCTGGGACAGGGCCAATGAAAAACTGTTTTTT	CAWDRANEKLFF
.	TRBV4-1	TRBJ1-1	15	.	TGCGCCAGCAGCCAACTTGGGCAGGGCAACGCTGAAGCTTTCTTT	CASSQLGQGNAEAFF
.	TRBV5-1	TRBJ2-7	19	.	TGCGCCAGCAGCTTGGGCTTCCTTAATAGAAGGGCGATGGGAGACGAGCAGTACTTC	CASSLGFLNRRAMGDEQYF
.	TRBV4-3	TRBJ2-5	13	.	TGCGCCAGCAGCCAGTTACTAGGGGAGACCCAGTACTTC	CASSQLLGETQYF
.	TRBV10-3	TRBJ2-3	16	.	TGTGCCATCGGAGTATGGGGGCATTCAAGAACAGATACGCAGTATTTT	CAIGVWGHSRTDTQYF
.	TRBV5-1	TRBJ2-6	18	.	TGCGCCAGCAGCTTGGTTGGGGGGGCGGGCTCTGGGGCCAACGTCCTGACTTTC	CASSLVGGAGSGANVLTF
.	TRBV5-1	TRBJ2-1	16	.	TGCGCCAGCAGCCCCGAGCGGGCGAGCTCCTACAATGAGCAGTTCTTC	CASSPERASSYNEQFF
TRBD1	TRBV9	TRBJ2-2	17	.	TGTGCCAGCAGCGTACCCCGGACAGGGGTGAACACCGGGGAGCTGTTTTTT	CASSVPRTGVNTGELFF
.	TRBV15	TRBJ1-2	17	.	TGTGCCACCAGCAGAGGAGGCCCGGGGAAAATGAGCTATGGCTACACCTTC	CATSRGGPGKMSYGYTF
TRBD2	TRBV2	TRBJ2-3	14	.	TGTGCCAGCAGGCAAGCGGGGACCACAGATACGCAGTATTTT	CASRQAGTTDTQYF
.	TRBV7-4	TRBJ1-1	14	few	TGTGCCAGCAGCTCCCAAGGGGCGCCCACTGAAGCTTTCTTT	CASSSQGAPTEAFF
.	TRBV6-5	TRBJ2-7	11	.	TGTGCCAGCAGTACTAAACGGGAGCAGTACTTC	CASSTKREQYF
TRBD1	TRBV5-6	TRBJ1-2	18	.	TGTGCCAGCAGCCCCAATGGGTGGCCACAGGGGCCATACTATGGCTACACCTTC	CASSPNGWPQGPYYGYTF
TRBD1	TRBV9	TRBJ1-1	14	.	TGTGCCAGCAGCGCACCTCAGGGGGGCACTGAAGCTTTCTTT	CASSAPQGGTEAFF
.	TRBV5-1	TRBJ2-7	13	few	TGCGCCAGCGGATCAGGGAATTTCTACGAGCAGTACTTC	CASGSGNFYEQYF
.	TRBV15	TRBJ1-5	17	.	TGTGCCACCAGCAGAGAGGGCGTTAAGGATAGCAATCAGCCCCAGCATTTT	CATSREGVKDSNQPQHF
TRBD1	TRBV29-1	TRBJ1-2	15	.	TGCAGCGTTGAAGGCAGGCGGACAGGGGCCTATGGCTACACCTTC	CSVEGRRTGAYGYTF
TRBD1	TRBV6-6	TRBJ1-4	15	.	TGTGCCACCAGAAACGCCGGGACAGGGAGGGAAAAACTGTTTTTT	CATRNAGTGREKLFF
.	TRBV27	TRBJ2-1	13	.	TGTGCCAGCAGTTTATCCAGGTACAATGAGCAGTTCTTC	CASSLSRYNEQFF
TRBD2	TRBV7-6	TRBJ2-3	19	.	TGTGCCAGCAGCTTAAGGTCCGCGGGGGACGAAGTTATCACAGATACGCAGTATTTT	CASSLRSAGDEVITDTQYF
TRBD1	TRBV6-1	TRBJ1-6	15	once	TGTGCCAGCAGTGAAAAACCAGGGGGCAATTCACCCCTCCACTTT	CASSEKPGGNSPLHF
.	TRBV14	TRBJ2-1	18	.	TGTGCCAGCAGCCAAGTACAGGGGTCAGCGGGGGTTTACAATGAGCAGTTCTTC	CASSQVQGSAGVYNEQFF
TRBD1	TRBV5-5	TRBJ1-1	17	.	TGTGCCAGCAGCTTGGAGGGTTATCAGGGGGAAAACACTGAAGCTTTCTTT	CASSLEGYQGENTEAFF
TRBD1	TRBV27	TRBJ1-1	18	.	TGTGCCAGCCGAACCTTCCCGGGACAGGGAGGTTTGAACACTGAAGCTTTCTTT	CASRTFPGQGGLNTEAFF
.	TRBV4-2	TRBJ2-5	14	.	TGTGCCAGCAGCCAAGGGGAGGACCGCCACCAGTCGTACTTC	CASSQGEDRHQSYF
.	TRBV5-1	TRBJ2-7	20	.	TGCGCCAGCAGCTTGGACGTTGAGACTACCCAAATTAACATCTCCTACGAGCAGTACTTC	CASSLDVETTQINISYEQYF